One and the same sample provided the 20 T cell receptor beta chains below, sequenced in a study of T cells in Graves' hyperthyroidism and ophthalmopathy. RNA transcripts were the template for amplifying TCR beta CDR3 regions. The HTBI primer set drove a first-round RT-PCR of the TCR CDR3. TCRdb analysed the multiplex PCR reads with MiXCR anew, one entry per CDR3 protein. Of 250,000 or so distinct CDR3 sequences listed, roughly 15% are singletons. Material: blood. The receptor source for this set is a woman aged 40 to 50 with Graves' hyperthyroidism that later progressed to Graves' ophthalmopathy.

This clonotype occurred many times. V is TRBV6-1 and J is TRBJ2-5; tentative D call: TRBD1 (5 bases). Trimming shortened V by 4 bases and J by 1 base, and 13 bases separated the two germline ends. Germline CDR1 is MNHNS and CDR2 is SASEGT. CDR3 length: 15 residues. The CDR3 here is CASSGQYGFQETQYF. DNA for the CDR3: TGTGCCAGCAGTGGACAGTATGGATTCCAAGAGACCCAGTACTTC.

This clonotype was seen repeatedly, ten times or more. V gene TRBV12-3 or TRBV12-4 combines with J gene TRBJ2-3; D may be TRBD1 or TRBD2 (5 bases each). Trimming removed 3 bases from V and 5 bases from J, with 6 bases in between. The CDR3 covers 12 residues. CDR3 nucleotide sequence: TGTGCCAGCAGTTTGGGGGAAGATACGCAGTATTTT. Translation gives CASSLGEDTQYF.

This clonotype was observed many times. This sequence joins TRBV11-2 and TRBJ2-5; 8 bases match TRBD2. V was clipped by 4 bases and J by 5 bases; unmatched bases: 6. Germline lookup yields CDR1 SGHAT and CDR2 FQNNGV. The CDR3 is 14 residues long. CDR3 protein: CASSWGTSFETQYF. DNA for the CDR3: TGTGCCAGCAGCTGGGGGACTAGTTTTGAGACCCAGTACTTC.

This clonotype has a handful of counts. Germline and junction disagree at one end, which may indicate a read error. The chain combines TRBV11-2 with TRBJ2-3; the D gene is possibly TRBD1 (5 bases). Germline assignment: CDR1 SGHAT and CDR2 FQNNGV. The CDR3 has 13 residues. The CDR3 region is CASSVLTADAQYF. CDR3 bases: TGTGCCAGCAGTGTTTTGACAGCAGATGCGCAGTATTTT.

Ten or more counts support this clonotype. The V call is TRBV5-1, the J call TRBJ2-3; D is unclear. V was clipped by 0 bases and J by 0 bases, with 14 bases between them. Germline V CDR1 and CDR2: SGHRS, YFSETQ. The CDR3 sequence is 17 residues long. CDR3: CASSLDFPGSSTDTQYF. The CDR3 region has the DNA TGCGCCAGCAGCTTGGATTTCCCCGGTTCTAGCACAGATACGCAGTATTTT.

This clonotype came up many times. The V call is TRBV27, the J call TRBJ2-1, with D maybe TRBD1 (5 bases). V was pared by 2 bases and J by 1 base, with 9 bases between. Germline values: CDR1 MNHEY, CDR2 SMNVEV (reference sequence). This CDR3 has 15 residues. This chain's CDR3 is CASSLRGLSYNEQFF. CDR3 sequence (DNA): TGTGCCAGCAGTTTAAGGGGCTTATCCTACAATGAGCAGTTCTTC.

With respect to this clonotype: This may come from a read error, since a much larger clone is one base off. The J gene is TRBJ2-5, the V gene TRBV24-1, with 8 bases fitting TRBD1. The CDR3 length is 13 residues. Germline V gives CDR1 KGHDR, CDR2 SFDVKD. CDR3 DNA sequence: TGTGTCACCAGTGAACTTGACAGGGGGACCCAGTACTTC. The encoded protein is CVTSELDRGTQYF.

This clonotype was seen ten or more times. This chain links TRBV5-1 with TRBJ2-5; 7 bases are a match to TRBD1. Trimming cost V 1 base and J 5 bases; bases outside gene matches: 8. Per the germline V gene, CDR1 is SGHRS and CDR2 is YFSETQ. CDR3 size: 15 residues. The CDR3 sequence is CASSLPGTVGETQYF. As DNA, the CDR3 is TGCGCCAGCAGCTTGCCGGGGACAGTCGGGGAGACCCAGTACTTC. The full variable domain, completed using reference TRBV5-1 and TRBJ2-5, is KAGVTQTPRYLIKTRGQQVTLSCSPISGHRSVSWYQQTPGQGLQFLFEYFSETQRNKGNFPGRFSGRQFSNSRSEMNVSTLELGDSALYLCASSLPGTVGETQYFGPGTRLLVL.

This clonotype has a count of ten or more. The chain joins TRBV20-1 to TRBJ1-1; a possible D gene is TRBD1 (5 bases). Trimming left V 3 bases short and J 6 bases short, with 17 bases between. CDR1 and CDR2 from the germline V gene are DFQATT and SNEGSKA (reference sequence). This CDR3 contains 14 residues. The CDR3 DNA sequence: TGCAGTGCTAGCCCCCGGGACTCCGTCCCTGAAGCTTTCTTT. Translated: CSASPRDSVPEAFF.

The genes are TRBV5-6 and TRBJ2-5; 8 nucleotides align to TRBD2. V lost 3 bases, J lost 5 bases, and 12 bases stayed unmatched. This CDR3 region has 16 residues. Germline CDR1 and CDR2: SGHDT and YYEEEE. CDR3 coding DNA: TGTGCCAGCAGCTCCGGGACTAGGGGTTCTTGGGAGACCCAGTACTTC. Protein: CASSSGTRGSWETQYF.

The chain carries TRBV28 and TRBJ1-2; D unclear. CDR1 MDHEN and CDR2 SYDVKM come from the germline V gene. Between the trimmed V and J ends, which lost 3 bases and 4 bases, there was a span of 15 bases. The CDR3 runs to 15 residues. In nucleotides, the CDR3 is TGTGCCAGCAGTTTTTATGTGGGAGCTAGCTATGGCTACACCTTC. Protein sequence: CASSFYVGASYGYTF.

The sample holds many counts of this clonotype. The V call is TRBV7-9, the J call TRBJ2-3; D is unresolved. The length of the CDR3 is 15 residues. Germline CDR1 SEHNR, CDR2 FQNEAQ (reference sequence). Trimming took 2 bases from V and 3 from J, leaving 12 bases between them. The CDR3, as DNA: TGTGCCAGCAGCTTAAGCCCTCATGATACAGATACGCAGTATTTT. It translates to CASSLSPHDTDTQYF.

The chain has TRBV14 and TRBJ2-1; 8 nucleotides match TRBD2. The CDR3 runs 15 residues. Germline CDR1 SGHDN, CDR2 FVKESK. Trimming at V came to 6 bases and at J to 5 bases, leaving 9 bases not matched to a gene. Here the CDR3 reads CASSLIAGWNNEQFF. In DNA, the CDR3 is TGTGCCAGCAGTCTTATAGCGGGATGGAACAATGAGCAGTTCTTC.

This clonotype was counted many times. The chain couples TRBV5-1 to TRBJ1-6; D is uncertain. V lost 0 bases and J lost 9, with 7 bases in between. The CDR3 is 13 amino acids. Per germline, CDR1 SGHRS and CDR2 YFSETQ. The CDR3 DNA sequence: TGCGCCAGCAGCTTGGACGGTAGTTCACCCCTCCACTTT. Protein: CASSLDGSSPLHF.

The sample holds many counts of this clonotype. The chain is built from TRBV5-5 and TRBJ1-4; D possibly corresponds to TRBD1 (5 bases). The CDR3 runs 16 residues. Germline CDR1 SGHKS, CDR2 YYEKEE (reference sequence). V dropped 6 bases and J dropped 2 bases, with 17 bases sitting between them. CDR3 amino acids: CASTNKSGGTNEKLFF. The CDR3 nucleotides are TGTGCCAGCACCAACAAGTCGGGGGGGACTAATGAAAAACTGTTTTTT.

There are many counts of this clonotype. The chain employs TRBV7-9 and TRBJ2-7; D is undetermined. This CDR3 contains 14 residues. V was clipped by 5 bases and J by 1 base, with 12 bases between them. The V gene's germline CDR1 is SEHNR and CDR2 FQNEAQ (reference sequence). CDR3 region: CASSPLVASYEQYF. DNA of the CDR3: TGTGCCAGCAGCCCTTTAGTGGCTTCCTACGAGCAGTACTTC.

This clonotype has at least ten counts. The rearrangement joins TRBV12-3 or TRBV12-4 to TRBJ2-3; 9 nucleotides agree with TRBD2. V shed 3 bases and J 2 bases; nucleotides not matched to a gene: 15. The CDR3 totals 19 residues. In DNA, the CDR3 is TGTGCCAGCAGTTTTACCGCCCGTCAGAGCGGGGGGACCACAGATACGCAGTATTTT. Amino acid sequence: CASSFTARQSGGTTDTQYF.

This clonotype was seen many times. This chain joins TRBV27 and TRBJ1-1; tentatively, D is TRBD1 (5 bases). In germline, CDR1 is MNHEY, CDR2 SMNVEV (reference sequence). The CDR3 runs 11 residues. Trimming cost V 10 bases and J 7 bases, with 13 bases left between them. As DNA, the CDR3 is TGTGCCACAATTTACGGGGGTGAAGCTTTCTTT. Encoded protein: CATIYGGEAFF.

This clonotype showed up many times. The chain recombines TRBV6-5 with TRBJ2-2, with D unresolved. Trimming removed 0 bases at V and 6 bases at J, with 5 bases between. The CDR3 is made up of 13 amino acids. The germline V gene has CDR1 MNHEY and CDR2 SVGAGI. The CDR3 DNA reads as TGTGCCAGCAGTTACTCGCGAGCCGGGGAGCTGTTTTTT. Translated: CASSYSRAGELFF.

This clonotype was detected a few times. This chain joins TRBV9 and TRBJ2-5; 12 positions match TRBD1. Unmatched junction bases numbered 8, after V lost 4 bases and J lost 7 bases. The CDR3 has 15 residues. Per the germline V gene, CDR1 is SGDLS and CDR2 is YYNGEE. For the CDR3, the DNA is TGTGCCAGCAGCTCCACGGGACAGGGGGCCGGGACCCAGTACTTC. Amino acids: CASSSTGQGAGTQYF.